This entry is about one TCR beta chain. The data derive from a study of blood T cell repertoires in COVID-19. For the study at large: Spain, Italy and the United States supplied samples that represented acute and convalescent COVID-19. PBMCs, B-cell-depleted T cells, or T cells provided the cDNA or gDNA that made up the material.

TCRdb keeps only in-frame clones here, not all; method: immunoSEQ multiplex PCR. The data hold about 180,000 clones, with 82% observed a single time. The clonotype originates from a woman between 65 and 79 years old with acute or convalescent COVID-19. The source material was peripheral blood.

CDR3 loop: CASSPLTENNEQFF. DNA of the CDR3: TGCGCCAGCAGCCCACTGACAGAGAACAATGAGCAGTTCTTC. The genes are TRBV4-1 and TRBJ2-1, with a tentative D call TRBD1 (5 bases). The CDR3 is made up of 14 amino acids. CDR1 is MGHRA, CDR2 YSYEKL, per germline. Trimming removed 4 bases at V and 5 bases at J, with 12 bases between.